This T cell receptor (beta chain) was found in a study of patients and donors after allogeneic stem cell transplantation. This clonotype was detected only a few times. TCRdb re-derived calls from the RT-PCR reads in MiXCR, one entry per CDR3 protein. The profile shows approximately 430,000 distinct CDR3 sequences, around 15% of them singletons. The germline gives CDR1 SGHTA, CDR2 FQGNSA. This CDR3 is 17 amino acids long. V lost 1 base, J lost 1 base, and 15 bases lay in between. The receptor was derived from a human donor who was either an allogeneic HSCT recipient or a stem cell or donor lymphocyte infusion donor (not recorded which). It is not recorded whose cells these are; they may come from a transplant donor. Sequencing was carried out using blood, either unsorted or a sorted T cell fraction (not recorded which). This chain connects TRBV7-2 to TRBJ2-3, with a possible D match to TRBD2 (7 bases). This CDR3 is CASSLVSRGAGTDTQYF. The CDR3 DNA is TGTGCCAGCAGCTTAGTGTCACGGGGGGCCGGCACAGATACGCAGTATTTT.